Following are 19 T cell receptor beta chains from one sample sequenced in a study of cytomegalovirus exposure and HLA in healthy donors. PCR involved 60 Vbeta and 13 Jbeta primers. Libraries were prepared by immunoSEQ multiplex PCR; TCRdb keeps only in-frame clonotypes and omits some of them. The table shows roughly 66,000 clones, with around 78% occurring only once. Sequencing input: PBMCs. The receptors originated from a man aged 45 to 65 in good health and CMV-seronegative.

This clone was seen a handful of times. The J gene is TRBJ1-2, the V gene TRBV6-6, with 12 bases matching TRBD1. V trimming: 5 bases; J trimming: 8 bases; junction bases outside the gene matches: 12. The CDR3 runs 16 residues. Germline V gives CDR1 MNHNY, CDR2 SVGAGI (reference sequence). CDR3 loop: CASSPPKGQGAVGYTF. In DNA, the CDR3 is TGTGCCAGCAGTCCTCCGAAGGGACAGGGGGCGGTCGGCTACACCTTC.

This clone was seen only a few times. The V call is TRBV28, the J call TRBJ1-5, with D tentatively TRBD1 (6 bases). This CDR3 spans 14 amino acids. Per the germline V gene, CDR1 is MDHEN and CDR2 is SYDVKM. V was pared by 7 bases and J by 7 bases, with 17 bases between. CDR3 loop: CASNQGLGEQPQHF. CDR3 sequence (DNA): TGTGCCAGCAATCAGGGGCTCGGCGAGCAGCCCCAGCATTTT.

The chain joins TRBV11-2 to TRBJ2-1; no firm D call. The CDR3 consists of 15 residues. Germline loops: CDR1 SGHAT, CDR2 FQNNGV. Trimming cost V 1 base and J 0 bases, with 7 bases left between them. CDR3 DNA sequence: TGTGCCAGCAGCTTAGGGGCAAGCTCCTACAATGAGCAGTTCTTC. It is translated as CASSLGASSYNEQFF.

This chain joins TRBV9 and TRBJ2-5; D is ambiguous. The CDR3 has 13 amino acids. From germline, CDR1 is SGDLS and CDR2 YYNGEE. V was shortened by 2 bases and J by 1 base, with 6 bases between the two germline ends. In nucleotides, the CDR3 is TGTGCCAGCAGCGTCTACGGCCAAGAGACCCAGTACTTC. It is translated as CASSVYGQETQYF.

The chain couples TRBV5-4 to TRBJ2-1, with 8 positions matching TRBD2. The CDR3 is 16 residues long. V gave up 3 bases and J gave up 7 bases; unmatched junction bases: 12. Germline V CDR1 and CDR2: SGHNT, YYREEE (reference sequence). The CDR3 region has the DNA TGTGCCAGCAGCTCCGGGGGGGGGCAGTTTCATAATGAGCAGTTCTTC. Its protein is CASSSGGGQFHNEQFF.

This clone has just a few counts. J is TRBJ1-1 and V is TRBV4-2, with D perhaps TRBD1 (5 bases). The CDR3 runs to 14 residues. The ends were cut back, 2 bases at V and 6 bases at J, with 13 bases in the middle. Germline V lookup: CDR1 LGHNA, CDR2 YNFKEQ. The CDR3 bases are TGTGCCAGCAGCCAACGACGGGGAGGGGCTGAAGCTTTCTTT. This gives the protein CASSQRRGGAEAFF.

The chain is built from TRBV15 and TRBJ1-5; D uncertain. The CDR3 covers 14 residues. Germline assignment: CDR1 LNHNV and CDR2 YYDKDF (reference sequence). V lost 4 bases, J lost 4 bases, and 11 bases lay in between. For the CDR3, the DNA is TGTGCCACCAGCAAGCGGTTTGGAAATCAGCCCCAGCATTTT. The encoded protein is CATSKRFGNQPQHF.

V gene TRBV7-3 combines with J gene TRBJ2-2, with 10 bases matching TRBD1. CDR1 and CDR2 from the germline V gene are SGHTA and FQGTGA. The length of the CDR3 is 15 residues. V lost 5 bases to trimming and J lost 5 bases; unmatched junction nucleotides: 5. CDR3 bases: TGTGCCAGCAGCGCGATGGGACAGGGGACCGGGGAGCTGTTTTTT. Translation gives CASSAMGQGTGELFF.

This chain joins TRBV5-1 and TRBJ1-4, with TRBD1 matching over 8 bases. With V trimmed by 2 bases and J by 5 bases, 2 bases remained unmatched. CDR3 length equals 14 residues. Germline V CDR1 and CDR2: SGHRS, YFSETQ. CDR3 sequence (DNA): TGCGCCAGCAGCTTCGGACAGGGCAATGAAAAACTGTTTTTT. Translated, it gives CASSFGQGNEKLFF.

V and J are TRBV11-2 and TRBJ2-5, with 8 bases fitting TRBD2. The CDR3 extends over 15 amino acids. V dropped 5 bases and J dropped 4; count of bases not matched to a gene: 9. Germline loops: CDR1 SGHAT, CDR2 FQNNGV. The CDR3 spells CASSRAGGMVETQYF. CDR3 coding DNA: TGTGCCAGCAGCCGCGCGGGGGGAATGGTAGAGACCCAGTACTTC.

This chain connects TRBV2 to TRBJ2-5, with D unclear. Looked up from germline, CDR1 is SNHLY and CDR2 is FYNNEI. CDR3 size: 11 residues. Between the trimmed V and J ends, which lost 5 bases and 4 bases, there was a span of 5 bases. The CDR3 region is CASSPRETQYF. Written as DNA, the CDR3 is TGTGCCAGCAGTCCTAGAGAGACCCAGTACTTC.

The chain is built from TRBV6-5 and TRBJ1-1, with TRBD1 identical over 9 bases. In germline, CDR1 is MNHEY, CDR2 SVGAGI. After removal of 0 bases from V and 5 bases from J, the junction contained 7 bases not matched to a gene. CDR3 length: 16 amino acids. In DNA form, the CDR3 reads TGTGCCAGCAGTTACTCCTCCACAGGGGGCTGGACTGAAGCTTTCTTT. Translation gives CASSYSSTGGWTEAFF.

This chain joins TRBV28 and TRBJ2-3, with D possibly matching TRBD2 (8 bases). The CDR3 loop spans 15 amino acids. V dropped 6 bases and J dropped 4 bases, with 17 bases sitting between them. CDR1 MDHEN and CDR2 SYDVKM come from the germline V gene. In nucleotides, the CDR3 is TGTGCCAGCAGCAAAACGGGAGGGGGCCCAGATACGCAGTATTTT. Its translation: CASSKTGGGPDTQYF.

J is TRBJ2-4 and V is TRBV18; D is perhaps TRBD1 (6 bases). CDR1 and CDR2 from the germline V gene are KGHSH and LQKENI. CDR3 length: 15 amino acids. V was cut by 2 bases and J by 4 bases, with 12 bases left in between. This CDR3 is CASSPEGQIKNIQYF. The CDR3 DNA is TGTGCCAGCTCACCAGAAGGACAGATAAAAAACATTCAGTACTTC.

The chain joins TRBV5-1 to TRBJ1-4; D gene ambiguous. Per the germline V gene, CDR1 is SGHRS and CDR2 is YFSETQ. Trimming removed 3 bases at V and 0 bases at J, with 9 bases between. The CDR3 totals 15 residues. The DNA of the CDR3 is TGCGCCAGCAGCTCCACGGTTGCAACTAATGAAAAACTGTTTTTT. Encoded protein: CASSSTVATNEKLFF.

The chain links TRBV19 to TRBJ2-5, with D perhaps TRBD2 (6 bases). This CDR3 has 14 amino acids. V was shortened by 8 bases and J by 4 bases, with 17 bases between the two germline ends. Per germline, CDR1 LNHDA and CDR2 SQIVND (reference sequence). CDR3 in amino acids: CASAGGGLGETQYF. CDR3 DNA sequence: TGTGCCAGTGCGGGTGGAGGGCTAGGAGAGACCCAGTACTTC.

CDR3 sequence reads: CASSQDGALNTEAFF. The CDR3 DNA reads TGTGCCAGCAGCCAAGATGGGGCGCTGAACACTGAAGCTTTCTTT. The chain joins TRBV4-2 to TRBJ1-1; tentatively, D is TRBD1 (5 bases). The V gene's germline CDR1 is LGHNA and CDR2 YNFKEQ. This CDR3 comprises 15 residues. V lost 0 bases and J 0 bases, leaving 8 bases between the germline ends.

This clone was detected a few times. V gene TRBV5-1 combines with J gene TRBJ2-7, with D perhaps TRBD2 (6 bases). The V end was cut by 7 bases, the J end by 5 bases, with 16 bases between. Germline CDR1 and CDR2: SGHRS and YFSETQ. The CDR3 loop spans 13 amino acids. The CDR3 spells CASGKGLQNEQYF. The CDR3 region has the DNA TGCGCCAGCGGAAAGGGACTCCAAAACGAGCAGTACTTC.

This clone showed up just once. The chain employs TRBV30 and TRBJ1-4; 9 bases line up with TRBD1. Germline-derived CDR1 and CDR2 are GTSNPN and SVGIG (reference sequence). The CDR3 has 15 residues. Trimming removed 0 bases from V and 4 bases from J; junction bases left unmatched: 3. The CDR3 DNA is TGTGCCTGGAGTGTAAGACAGGGGGGTAATGAAAAACTGTTTTTT. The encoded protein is CAWSVRQGGNEKLFF.